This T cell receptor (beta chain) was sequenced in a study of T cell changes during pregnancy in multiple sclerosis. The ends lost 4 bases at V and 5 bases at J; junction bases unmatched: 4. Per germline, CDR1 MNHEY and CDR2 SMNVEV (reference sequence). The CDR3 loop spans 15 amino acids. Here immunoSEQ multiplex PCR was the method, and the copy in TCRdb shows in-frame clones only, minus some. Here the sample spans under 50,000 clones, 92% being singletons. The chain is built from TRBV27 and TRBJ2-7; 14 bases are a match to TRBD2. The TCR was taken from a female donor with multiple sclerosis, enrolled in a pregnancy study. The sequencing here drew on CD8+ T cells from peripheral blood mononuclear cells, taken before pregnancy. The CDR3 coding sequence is TGTGCCAGCAGTTCAAAGGGACTAGCGGGGGACGAGCAGTACTTC. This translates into CASSSKGLAGDEQYF.